The entry below gives a single T cell receptor beta chain sequence along with its context. Antigen: not known. This record comes from a study of T cells in Graves' hyperthyroidism and ophthalmopathy. Overall study context: Peripheral blood was secured at the point of initial diagnosis, before any treatment.

Whole-study results and caveats: Before onset, ophthalmopathy was predicted by the model a median roughly six months earlier. Stable hyperthyroidism was separated from ophthalmopathy by a model based on 13 V-J features.

Losses at the gene ends were 7 bases for V and 6 bases for J; bases not matched to a gene: 15. The germline V gene encodes CDR1 GTSNPN and CDR2 SVGIG (reference sequence). The CDR3 runs to 14 residues. TCR beta CDR3 regions were amplified from RNA. Initially, a first-round RT-PCR of the TCR CDR3 employed the HTBI primer set. MiXCR, run by TCRdb on the multiplex PCR reads, gives a single entry per CDR3 protein. The sample includes 600,000 to 650,000 distinct CDR3 sequences, 20% to 25% of them seen just once. Based on clinical symptoms, serum thyroxine and TRAb, thyroid ultrasound and orbital computed tomography, diagnoses were reached.

J is TRBJ2-7 and V is TRBV30; 7 bases align to TRBD2. The sequence came from a man aged 30 to 45 with Graves' ophthalmopathy. The sequenced material came from blood. CDR3 amino acids: CAYLPGTKRGEQYF. For the CDR3, the DNA is TGTGCCTACCTACCTGGGACCAAGCGGGGCGAGCAGTACTTC.